These 30 T cell receptor beta chains were all obtained from the same sample, sequenced in a study of blood T cell repertoires in COVID-19. Here immunoSEQ multiplex PCR was the method, and the copy in TCRdb shows in-frame clones only, minus some. The sample holds about 250,000 clones, roughly 89% seen once. Sequencing input: PBMCs or T cells enriched from blood (not recorded which). The source is a man aged 40-55 years who had recovered from COVID-19.

The V and J genes are TRBV6-1 and TRBJ1-5, with D hard to call. This CDR3 region has 20 residues. Looked up from germline, CDR1 is MNHNS and CDR2 is SASEGT. The V and J ends lost 4 bases and 0 bases respectively, with 25 bases between them. CDR3 coding DNA: TGTGCCAGCAGTGTGTTACTCGGCAGGCTGATAACTTATAGCAATCAGCCCCAGCATTTT. This translates into CASSVLLGRLITYSNQPQHF.

V usage is TRBV12-3 or TRBV12-4 and J usage is TRBJ1-1; D might be TRBD1 (6 bases). Trimming pared 5 bases from V and 10 bases from J, leaving 14 bases between. The CDR3 loop spans 12 amino acids. The CDR3 DNA follows: TGTGCCAGCAGTCTCACAGGGTCCGGAGCTTTCTTT. This sequence encodes CASSLTGSGAFF.

For this clone: Given the absence of the conserved phenylalanine or tryptophan at the CDR3 end, a read error is likely. Because the CDR3's place on the DNA is in doubt, the DNA is left out and the CDR3 is given as listed by TCRdb. V usage is TRBV29-1 and J usage is TRBJ2-7; the D call in the table, TRBD2, was not verified against the DNA. The CDR3 extends over 12 residues, inclusive of both ends. Looked up from germline, CDR1 is SQVTM and CDR2 is ANQGSEA. Here the CDR3 reads CSVEVEAGPLSA.

The genes are TRBV21-1 and TRBJ2-6; the DNA was not compared with TRBD1, the D call given in the table. TRBV21-1 is listed as a pseudogene. CDR3 length equals 21 residues. CDR3 sequence: CASSKHRTDRESLSGANVLTF. The DNA for the CDR3 is TGTGCCAGCAGCAAACACAGAACCGACAGGGAGAGTCTTTCTGGGGCCAACGTCCTGACTTTC.

V is TRBV27 and J is TRBJ1-1, with 7 bases identical to TRBD1. V lost 1 base to trimming and J lost 1 base; unmatched junction nucleotides: 12. There are 18 residues in the CDR3. Per the germline V gene, CDR1 is MNHEY and CDR2 is SMNVEV (reference sequence). CDR3 nucleotides: TGTGCCAGCAGTTTATGGTACGGGTCCGGGACAGCGAACACTGAAGCTTTCTTT. Translated, it gives CASSLWYGSGTANTEAFF.

The chain is built from TRBV28 and TRBJ1-6; 7 bases agree with TRBD1. Germline-derived CDR1 and CDR2 are MDHEN and SYDVKM. The junction had 8 bases not matched to a gene; V was cut back by 6 bases and J by 3 bases. There are 16 residues in the CDR3. The CDR3 DNA follows: TGTGCCAGCAGCCCGGCCACAGGGGACTATAATTCACCCCTCCACTTT. Translation gives CASSPATGDYNSPLHF.

Remarks on this clone: Other nucleotide sequences in the sample specify the same CDR3. The rearrangement joins TRBV9 to TRBJ1-4; 9 nucleotides match TRBD1. From germline, CDR1 is SGDLS and CDR2 YYNGEE. V dropped 2 bases and J dropped 5; count of bases not matched to a gene: 1. This CDR3 comprises 14 residues. The chain's CDR3 is CASSVTGGNEKLFF. The CDR3 bases are TGTGCCAGCAGCGTGACAGGGGGAAATGAAAAACTGTTTTTT.

The chain has TRBV5-4 and TRBJ2-3, with a tentative D call TRBD2 (6 bases). Trimming shortened V by 4 bases and J by 6 bases, and 12 bases separated the two germline ends. This CDR3 comprises 13 residues. Germline V gene data show CDR1 as SGHNT and CDR2 as YYREEE (reference sequence). DNA of the CDR3: TGTGCCAGCAGCCCGGGGGTATTTGATACGCAGTATTTT. Protein: CASSPGVFDTQYF.

The chain links TRBV28 to TRBJ2-2; D not certain. This CDR3 contains 15 residues. V lost 7 bases and J 0 bases, leaving 12 bases between the germline ends. The V gene's germline CDR1 is MDHEN and CDR2 SYDVKM. The CDR3 sequence is CASTRNGANTGELFF. The DNA for the CDR3 is TGTGCCAGCACGCGAAACGGAGCGAACACCGGGGAGCTGTTTTTT.

CDR3 bases: TGTGCCAGCAGCCCCAACACCTACAATGAGCAGTTCTTC. This sequence encodes CASSPNTYNEQFF. The V gene is TRBV7-8, the J gene TRBJ2-1; D is unresolved. This CDR3 contains 13 residues. The germline CDR1 and CDR2 sequences are SGHVS and FQNEAQ. V shed 5 bases and J shed 2 bases, with 7 bases lying between them. Using reference TRBV7-8 and TRBJ2-1 for the parts outside the CDR3, the full variable domain is GAGVSQSPRYKVAKRGQDVALRCDPISGHVSLFWYQQALGQGPEFLTYFQNEAQLDKSGLPSDRFFAERPEGSVSTLKIQRTQQEDSAVYLCASSPNTYNEQFFGPGTRLTVL.

V is TRBV27 and J is TRBJ1-2; 7 bases align to TRBD1. The CDR3 spans 15 residues. Losses at the gene ends were 3 bases for V and 4 bases for J; bases not matched to a gene: 8. Germline CDR1 MNHEY, CDR2 SMNVEV (reference sequence). The CDR3 spells CASSFDRTGFYGYTF. The CDR3 DNA sequence: TGTGCCAGCAGTTTCGATCGGACAGGCTTCTATGGCTACACCTTC.

This sequence joins TRBV7-6 and TRBJ2-5, with 8 bases lining up with TRBD1. Germline V gives CDR1 SGHVS, CDR2 FNYEAQ. CDR3 length: 15 residues. The trim removed 4 bases at V and 2 bases at J, leaving 6 bases unmatched. In DNA form, the CDR3 reads TGTGCCAGCAGCTCAACCAGGACAGGGCAAGAGACCCAGTACTTC. It translates to CASSSTRTGQETQYF. Supplemented by reference TRBV7-6 and TRBJ2-5, the full variable domain reads GAGVSQSPRYKVTKRGQDVALRCDPISGHVSLYWYRQALGQGPEFLTYFNYEAQQDKSGLPNDRFSAERPEGSISTLTIQRTEQRDSAMYRCASSSTRTGQETQYFGPGTRLLVL.

The chain is built from TRBV11-3 and TRBJ1-2; 10 nucleotides agree with TRBD1. The CDR3 has 16 amino acids. Germline V CDR1 and CDR2: SGHNT, YENEEA. Trimming cost V 1 base and J 3 bases; bases outside gene matches: 5. CDR3 DNA: TGTGCCAGCAGCTTAGGGAGACAGGGGGCGGACTATGGCTACACCTTC. Translation gives CASSLGRQGADYGYTF.

V is TRBV5-1 and J is TRBJ2-1; D call uncertain. CDR1 and CDR2 (germline): SGHRS, YFSETQ. V lost 0 bases, J lost 0 bases, and 10 bases lay in between. This CDR3 region has 16 residues. The CDR3 coding sequence is TGCGCCAGCAGCTTGGCCAGCGTTGTCTCCTACAATGAGCAGTTCTTC. It specifies CASSLASVVSYNEQFF.

The chain is built from TRBV7-6 and TRBJ1-5, with 9 bases aligning to TRBD1. The V segment lost 3 bases and the J segment 6 bases; nucleotides outside the gene matches: 6. The CDR3 runs 15 residues. Germline V gives CDR1 SGHVS, CDR2 FNYEAQ. CDR3 in DNA: TGTGCCAGCAGCTTGGGGACAGGGCGGGTTCAGCCCCAGCATTTT. It is translated as CASSLGTGRVQPQHF.

The rearrangement joins TRBV5-5 to TRBJ1-1; D is undetermined. The CDR3 has 13 residues. V was pared by 1 base and J by 0 bases, with 4 bases between. Per the germline V gene, CDR1 is SGHKS and CDR2 is YYEKEE (reference sequence). CDR3 nucleotides: TGTGCCAGCAGCTTGCTCGTGAACACTGAAGCTTTCTTT. This translates into CASSLLVNTEAFF.

The chain employs TRBV4-2 and TRBJ2-5, with TRBD2 identical over 7 bases. The CDR3 sequence is 16 residues long. Losses at the gene ends were 1 base for V and 0 bases for J; bases not matched to a gene: 5. Looked up from germline, CDR1 is LGHNA and CDR2 is YNFKEQ. CDR3 loop: CASSQAGGTNQETQYF. For the CDR3, the DNA is TGTGCCAGCAGCCAAGCGGGGGGAACCAACCAAGAGACCCAGTACTTC.

The chain links TRBV14 to TRBJ2-2; D might be TRBD2 (6 bases). Between the trimmed V and J ends, which lost 4 bases and 0 bases, there was a span of 15 bases. The length of the CDR3 is 17 residues. CDR1 SGHDN and CDR2 FVKESK come from the germline V gene. In DNA, the CDR3 is TGTGCCAGCAGCCCGCTCGGTAGCGGAACGAACACCGGGGAGCTGTTTTTT. Protein sequence: CASSPLGSGTNTGELFF.

V and J are TRBV27 and TRBJ2-7, with TRBD1 matching 9 bases. After removal of 2 bases from V and 3 bases from J, the junction contained 2 bases not matched to a gene. The CDR3 sequence is 14 residues long. Germline values: CDR1 MNHEY, CDR2 SMNVEV (reference sequence). The CDR3 region is CASSLRDRDYEQYF. The DNA for the CDR3 is TGTGCCAGCAGTTTAAGGGACAGGGACTACGAGCAGTACTTC.

This clone was seen just once. The rearrangement joins TRBV4-1 to TRBJ1-1; a possible D gene is TRBD1 (5 bases). CDR3 length equals 14 residues. Trimming removed 0 bases at V and 4 bases at J, with 9 bases between. CDR1 is MGHRA and CDR2 is YSYEKL in the germline V gene. As DNA, the CDR3 is TGCGCCAGCAGCCAAGATCGCAGGGCCACTGAAGCTTTCTTT. This encodes CASSQDRRATEAFF.

This clone has more than one count but fewer than ten. The chain links TRBV19 to TRBJ1-5; D unclear. The CDR3 covers 12 residues. V was pared by 10 bases and J by 7 bases, with 14 bases between. Germline lookup yields CDR1 LNHDA and CDR2 SQIVND (reference sequence). CDR3 loop: CATGLGLQPQHF. Here the CDR3 DNA reads TGTGCCACTGGGCTTGGGCTCCAGCCCCAGCATTTT.

On this clone: Additional DNA sequences in this sample encode the identical CDR3. The chain couples TRBV11-2 to TRBJ2-7; maybe TRBD1 (5 bases). V was clipped by 8 bases and J by 1 base, with 18 bases between them. This CDR3 has 15 amino acids. In germline, CDR1 is SGHAT, CDR2 FQNNGV. CDR3 region: CASRTTAQLSYEQYF. The DNA of the CDR3 is TGTGCCAGCCGAACGACAGCACAGCTTTCCTACGAGCAGTACTTC.

This rearrangement joins TRBV6-1 to TRBJ2-3; possible D gene TRBD2, 6 bases. V lost 4 bases and J lost 0, with 14 bases in between. CDR1 is MNHNS and CDR2 is SASEGT in the germline V gene. This CDR3 has 16 residues. The CDR3 sequence is CASSVQRALSTDTQYF. CDR3 nucleotides: TGTGCCAGCAGTGTACAGCGGGCTTTAAGCACAGATACGCAGTATTTT.

V and J are TRBV5-1 and TRBJ2-7, with 12 bases fitting TRBD2. This CDR3 has 17 amino acids. Germline trimming cut 0 bases from V and 4 bases from J; bases unmatched to any gene: 8. Germline CDR1 reads SGHRS; CDR2 reads YFSETQ. In nucleotides, the CDR3 is TGCGCCAGCAGCTTGGTGACTAGCGGGAGTTCTGGGTACGAGCAGTACTTC. This encodes CASSLVTSGSSGYEQYF.

The count of this clone is one. V gene TRBV28 combines with J gene TRBJ1-4; 9 positions match TRBD1. There are 14 residues in the CDR3. Unmatched junction bases numbered 2, after V lost 6 bases and J lost 3 bases. Germline V CDR1 and CDR2: MDHEN, SYDVKM. CDR3 region: CASRGTGPNEKLFF. As DNA, the CDR3 is TGTGCCAGCAGGGGGACAGGGCCTAATGAAAAACTGTTTTTT.

The chain links TRBV4-1 to TRBJ2-7; D call uncertain. Germline CDR1 and CDR2: MGHRA and YSYEKL. CDR3 length: 16 amino acids. V was pared by 0 bases and J by 2 bases, with 14 bases between. CDR3 nucleotides: TGCGCCAGCAGCCAAGAAGGTAGCCACACCGCCTACGAGCAGTACTTC. This sequence encodes CASSQEGSHTAYEQYF.

The rearrangement uses TRBV15 and TRBJ1-2; 8 nucleotides match TRBD1. The CDR3 covers 15 residues. Trimming took 0 bases from V and 6 from J; bases not matched to a gene: 6. Per the germline V gene, CDR1 is LNHNV and CDR2 is YYDKDF (reference sequence). The CDR3 DNA sequence: TGTGCCACCAGCAGAGATCAGGGGGCTTTGGATGGCTACACCTTC. The encoded protein is CATSRDQGALDGYTF.

This chain connects TRBV9 to TRBJ2-3; D gene unclear. The CDR3 is 16 residues long. Trimming shortened V by 3 bases and J by 0 bases, and 14 bases separated the two germline ends. CDR1 and CDR2 (germline): SGDLS, YYNGEE. The CDR3 DNA follows: TGTGCCAGCAGCGCGTCATTGACAACTAGCACAGATACGCAGTATTTT. Encoded protein: CASSASLTTSTDTQYF. Full variable domain (outside the CDR3, taken from reference TRBV9 and TRBJ2-3): DSGVTQTPKHLITATGQRVTLRCSPRSGDLSVYWYQQSLDQGLQFLIQYYNGEERAKGNILERFSAQQFPDLHSELNLSSLELGDSALYFCASSASLTTSTDTQYFGPGTRLTVL.

The V and J genes are TRBV11-2 and TRBJ2-5, with D perhaps TRBD2 (6 bases). Germline V CDR1 and CDR2: SGHAT, FQNNGV. Trimming stripped 1 base from V and 0 bases from J, with 15 bases between. The CDR3 spans 17 residues. CDR3 sequence reads: CASSLGGVAEYQETQYF. CDR3 nucleotides: TGTGCCAGCAGCTTAGGCGGGGTAGCGGAGTACCAAGAGACCCAGTACTTC.

This rearrangement joins TRBV13 to TRBJ2-7; 10 bases match TRBD2. Germline CDR1 reads PRHDT; CDR2 reads FYEKMQ (reference sequence). The CDR3 totals 18 residues. Trimming at V came to 3 bases and at J to 1 base, leaving 12 bases not matched to a gene. The CDR3 spells CASSFGIWTSGSSYEQYF. DNA for the CDR3: TGTGCCAGCAGCTTCGGAATTTGGACTAGCGGATCTTCCTACGAGCAGTACTTC.